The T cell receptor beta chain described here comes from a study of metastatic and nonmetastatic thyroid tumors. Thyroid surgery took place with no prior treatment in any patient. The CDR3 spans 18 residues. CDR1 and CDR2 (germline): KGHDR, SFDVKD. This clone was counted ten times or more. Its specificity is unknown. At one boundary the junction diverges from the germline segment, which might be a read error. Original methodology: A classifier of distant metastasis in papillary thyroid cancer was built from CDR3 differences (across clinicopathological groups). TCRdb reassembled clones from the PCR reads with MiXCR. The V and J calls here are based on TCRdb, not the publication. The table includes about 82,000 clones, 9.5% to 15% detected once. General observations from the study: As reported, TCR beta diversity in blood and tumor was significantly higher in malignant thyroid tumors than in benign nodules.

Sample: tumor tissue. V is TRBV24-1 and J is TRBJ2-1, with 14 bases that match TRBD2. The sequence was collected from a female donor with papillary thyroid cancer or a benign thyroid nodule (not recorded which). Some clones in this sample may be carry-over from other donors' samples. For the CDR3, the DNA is TGTGCCACCAGCCTTACCGGGACTAGCGGGAGCTCCAACAATGAGCAGTTCTTC. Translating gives CATSLTGTSGSSNNEQFF.